These 31 T cell receptor beta chains share one sample of origin, sequenced in a study of blood T cell repertoires in COVID-19. This table comes from immunoSEQ multiplex PCR, and its TCRdb copy is limited to in-frame clones, with some not included. This table has approximately 40,000 clones, around nine tenths appearing once. Source material: peripheral blood. The receptors here all came from a man aged 40-50 years with COVID-19, enrolled during active disease.

J is TRBJ2-1 and V is TRBV5-1, with D possibly being TRBD2 (7 bases). Germline CDR1 reads SGHRS; CDR2 reads YFSETQ. CDR3 length: 14 residues. V was cut by 5 bases and J by 7 bases, with 16 bases left in between. The CDR3 DNA sequence: TGCGCCAGCAGTCAACCGGGGGGCACGAATGAGCAGTTCTTC. This translates into CASSQPGGTNEQFF. The variable domain in full, completed from reference TRBV5-1 and TRBJ2-1, reads KAGVTQTPRYLIKTRGQQVTLSCSPISGHRSVSWYQQTPGQGLQFLFEYFSETQRNKGNFPGRFSGRQFSNSRSEMNVSTLELGDSALYLCASSQPGGTNEQFFGPGTRLTVL.

The genes are TRBV19 and TRBJ1-1; D is unresolved. Trimming removed 0 bases at V and 1 base at J, with 9 bases between. The CDR3 runs to 15 residues. Germline CDR1 LNHDA, CDR2 SQIVND (reference sequence). In DNA, the CDR3 is TGTGCCAGTAGTATAGATCGGGCGGGGAACACTGAAGCTTTCTTT. It encodes CASSIDRAGNTEAFF.

This clone appeared once. The junction departs from the called germline gene at one end, perhaps through a read error. The chain joins TRBV2 to TRBJ2-3; tentative D call: TRBD2 (6 bases). The CDR3 totals 15 residues. Germline V gene sequence: CDR1 SNHLY, CDR2 FYNNEI. The CDR3 DNA reads TGTGCCAGCACCCCCGCGGGGTTAAGCACAAATACGCAGTATTTT. This translates into CASTPAGLSTNTQYF.

The chain is built from TRBV6-5 and TRBJ2-3, with TRBD2 identical over 14 bases. This CDR3 region has 15 residues. Germline V CDR1 and CDR2: MNHEY, SVGAGI. V lost 6 bases, J lost 4 bases, and 3 bases stayed unmatched. The CDR3 DNA is TGTGCCAGCAGAGGGACTAGCGGGGGTTCAGATACGCAGTATTTT. This encodes CASRGTSGGSDTQYF.

The V gene is TRBV7-8, the J gene TRBJ1-1, with a possible D match to TRBD1 (5 bases). V lost 0 bases and J lost 1, with 12 bases in between. Looked up from germline, CDR1 is SGHVS and CDR2 is FQNEAQ. The CDR3 totals 16 residues. For the CDR3, the DNA is TGTGCCAGCAGCTTAGCGCAGGGACTTTCGAACACTGAAGCTTTCTTT. Its protein is CASSLAQGLSNTEAFF. The full variable domain, completed using reference TRBV7-8 and TRBJ1-1, is GAGVSQSPRYKVAKRGQDVALRCDPISGHVSLFWYQQALGQGPEFLTYFQNEAQLDKSGLPSDRFFAERPEGSVSTLKIQRTQQEDSAVYLCASSLAQGLSNTEAFFGQGTRLTVV.

This chain uses TRBV7-9 with TRBJ2-5, with 9 nucleotides matching TRBD1. The CDR3 has 14 residues. The germline V gene has CDR1 SEHNR and CDR2 FQNEAQ (reference sequence). Germline trimming cut 2 bases from V and 3 bases from J; bases unmatched to any gene: 1. The CDR3 is CASSLWTGEETQYF. The CDR3 nucleotides are TGTGCCAGCAGCTTATGGACAGGGGAAGAGACCCAGTACTTC.

Here the CDR3 DNA reads TGTGCCAGCAGTGAAGCAGGTTGGAGAAACCTCTACAATGAGCAGTTCTTC. It encodes CASSEAGWRNLYNEQFF. The V gene is TRBV2, the J gene TRBJ2-1; D unclear. The germline CDR1 and CDR2 sequences are SNHLY and FYNNEI. Trimming left V 0 bases short and J 3 bases short, with 15 bases between. The CDR3 totals 17 residues. Combining the CDR3 with reference TRBV2 and TRBJ2-1 gives the whole variable domain EPEVTQTPSHQVTQMGQEVILRCVPISNHLYFYWYRQILGQKVEFLVSFYNNEISEKSEIFDDQFSVERPDGSNFTLKIRSTKLEDSAMYFCASSEAGWRNLYNEQFFGPGTRLTVL.

The chain employs TRBV7-3 and TRBJ2-3; 12 bases align to TRBD2. After removal of 2 bases from V and 0 bases from J, the junction contained 9 bases not matched to a gene. The CDR3 runs 19 residues. Germline-derived CDR1 and CDR2 are SGHTA and FQGTGA. The CDR3 loop is CASSLGDLAGGTSTDTQYF. In DNA, the CDR3 is TGTGCCAGCAGCTTAGGAGATCTAGCGGGGGGGACTAGCACAGATACGCAGTATTTT.

The V gene is TRBV6-5, the J gene TRBJ1-2, with a tentative D call TRBD1 (5 bases). Germline CDR1 is MNHEY and CDR2 is SVGAGI. V shed 5 bases and J shed 1 base, with 11 bases lying between them. This CDR3 has 14 amino acids. In nucleotides, the CDR3 is TGTGCCAGCAGTCCCGCGGGGGGTAACTATGGCTACACCTTC. This encodes CASSPAGGNYGYTF.

This clone was detected only once. The gene calls are TRBV11-2 and TRBJ1-1, with a tentative D call TRBD1 (6 bases). This CDR3 spans 11 amino acids. Germline V gene lookup returns CDR1 SGHAT and CDR2 FQNNGV. The V end was cut by 5 bases, the J end by 8 bases, with 9 bases between. CDR3 sequence (DNA): TGTGCCAGCAGCCCTGGACAGGAAGCTTTCTTT. This gives the protein CASSPGQEAFF.

This chain's CDR3 is CATSGTGGNYEQYF. DNA of the CDR3: TGTGCCACCAGTGGGACAGGGGGCAACTACGAGCAGTACTTC. The chain couples TRBV24-1 to TRBJ2-7; 11 bases agree with TRBD1. The trim removed 5 bases at V and 3 bases at J, leaving 2 bases unmatched. Germline lookup yields CDR1 KGHDR and CDR2 SFDVKD. There are 14 residues in the CDR3.

This chain links TRBV3-1 (or the pseudogene TRBV3-2) with TRBJ2-2; no definite D call. Germline CDR1 and CDR2: LGHDT and YNNKEL (reference sequence). Trimming took 6 bases from V and 5 from J, leaving 4 bases between them. This CDR3 region has 11 residues. The CDR3 DNA sequence: TGTGCCAGCAGGCAGACCGGGGAGCTGTTTTTT. Translation gives CASRQTGELFF.

The chain's CDR3 is CASSFAHTGSEQFF. The CDR3 DNA follows: TGTGCCAGCAGCTTCGCCCACACGGGGTCTGAGCAGTTCTTC. V gene TRBV5-6 combines with J gene TRBJ2-1; tentative D call: TRBD2 (5 bases). The CDR3 consists of 14 residues. V lost 2 bases and J 9 bases, leaving 15 bases between the germline ends. Per the germline V gene, CDR1 is SGHDT and CDR2 is YYEEEE.

The gene calls are TRBV20-1 and TRBJ2-5; TRBD2 matches at 10 bases. Germline CDR1 and CDR2: DFQATT and SNEGSKA (reference sequence). The CDR3 is 14 amino acids. The J segment lost 5 bases and the V segment lost 3 bases, leaving 6 bases of the junction unmatched. The chain's CDR3 is CSASPPTSGETQYF. Here the CDR3 DNA reads TGCAGTGCTAGTCCCCCGACTAGCGGGGAGACCCAGTACTTC.

This clone was seen only a few times. This sequence joins TRBV6-1 and TRBJ2-1; tentative D call: TRBD2 (6 bases). With 1 base removed from V and 2 bases from J, the gap between germline ends came to 15 bases. Germline assignment: CDR1 MNHNS and CDR2 SASEGT. This CDR3 is built from 17 residues. CDR3 bases: TGTGCCAGCAGTGAAGTATGGACTACCCGTGCCTACAATGAGCAGTTCTTC. Translating it yields CASSEVWTTRAYNEQFF.

The chain combines TRBV27 with TRBJ2-1, with TRBD1 matching 10 bases. The J segment lost 8 bases and the V segment lost 6 bases, leaving 7 bases of the junction unmatched. This CDR3 contains 14 residues. Germline V CDR1 and CDR2: MNHEY, SMNVEV (reference sequence). CDR3 protein: CASRFTGTGDEQFF. The CDR3 region has the DNA TGTGCCAGCAGGTTTACGGGGACAGGGGATGAGCAGTTCTTC.

The V call is TRBV9, the J call TRBJ2-3; 7 bases are a match to TRBD2. CDR3 size: 16 residues. The germline CDR1 and CDR2 sequences are SGDLS and YYNGEE. V was pared by 0 bases and J by 4 bases, with 8 bases of the junction left unmatched. CDR3 amino acids: CASSVGSSGTADTQYF. The CDR3 nucleotides read TGTGCCAGCAGCGTAGGATCCAGCGGGACCGCAGATACGCAGTATTTT.

Only a few counts were recorded for this clone. The chain joins TRBV3-1 (or the pseudogene TRBV3-2) to TRBJ2-7, with D unclear. V lost 3 bases, J lost 1 base, and 4 bases lay in between. Germline CDR1 reads LGHDT; CDR2 reads YNNKEL (reference sequence). CDR3 size: 12 residues. CDR3 amino acids: CASSHGSYEQYF. The DNA for the CDR3 is TGTGCCAGCAGCCACGGTTCCTACGAGCAGTACTTC.

The chain recombines TRBV12-3 or TRBV12-4 with TRBJ1-2, with D possibly TRBD1 on 6 matching bases. V lost 6 bases to trimming and J lost 5 bases, with 10 bases between them. The CDR3 covers 12 residues. CDR3 in amino acids: CASRTTGYGYTF. DNA of the CDR3: TGTGCCAGCAGAACAACAGGGTATGGCTACACCTTC.

In this sample, this clone turned up once. The rearrangement links TRBV2 to TRBJ2-3; 11 nucleotides match TRBD2. Germline V gives CDR1 SNHLY, CDR2 FYNNEI. Trimming at V came to 3 bases and at J to 4 bases, leaving 3 bases not matched to a gene. The CDR3 extends over 15 amino acids. The CDR3 spells CASSELAGGSDTQYF. In DNA, the CDR3 is TGTGCCAGCAGTGAGTTAGCGGGAGGGTCAGATACGCAGTATTTT.

The DNA of the CDR3 is TGTGCCAGCAGCTTAACGGACACGTCCTCGGCCCAGTACTTC. This encodes CASSLTDTSSAQYF. This chain uses TRBV7-3 with TRBJ2-5; D possibly corresponds to TRBD1 (5 bases). The CDR3 contains 14 residues. V was clipped by 0 bases and J by 9 bases, with 14 bases between them. CDR1 and CDR2 from the germline V gene are SGHTA and FQGTGA.

The gene calls are TRBV5-5 and TRBJ1-1, with 7 bases identical to TRBD1. The length of the CDR3 is 12 residues. The germline CDR1 and CDR2 sequences are SGHKS and YYEKEE (reference sequence). The J segment lost 8 bases and the V segment lost 4 bases, leaving 5 bases of the junction unmatched. The CDR3 is CASSPDREEAFF. The CDR3 coding sequence is TGTGCCAGCAGCCCCGACAGGGAAGAAGCTTTCTTT.

The chain links TRBV4-1 to TRBJ2-1; unclear D gene. The CDR3 has 15 residues. Trimming took 3 bases from V and 6 from J, leaving 15 bases between them. Germline CDR1 and CDR2: MGHRA and YSYEKL. CDR3 coding DNA: TGCGCCAGCAGCCATCCTAACCCCACCCTCAATGAGCAGTTCTTC. This translates into CASSHPNPTLNEQFF.

The chain couples TRBV7-6 to TRBJ2-1; a weak D match, TRBD2 (6 bases). CDR3 size: 16 residues. With 2 bases removed from V and 1 base from J, the gap between germline ends came to 12 bases. From germline, CDR1 is SGHVS and CDR2 FNYEAQ. The CDR3: CASSLSGGVSYNEQFF. CDR3 nucleotides: TGTGCCAGCAGCTTAAGTGGAGGGGTGTCCTACAATGAGCAGTTCTTC.

The V and J genes are TRBV6-5 and TRBJ2-7, with 7 bases matching TRBD1. The CDR3 extends over 13 amino acids. In germline, CDR1 is MNHEY, CDR2 SVGAGI. V dropped 9 bases and J dropped 3; count of bases not matched to a gene: 8. This CDR3 reads CARGTDPYYEQYF. The CDR3, as DNA: TGTGCCAGAGGGACAGACCCATACTACGAGCAGTACTTC.

V and J are TRBV4-1 and TRBJ2-7; maybe TRBD1 (6 bases). In germline, CDR1 is MGHRA, CDR2 YSYEKL. Trimming removed 4 bases from V and 1 base from J, with 11 bases in between. The CDR3 sequence is 14 residues long. The chain's CDR3 is CASSPRDTSYEQYF. The CDR3, as DNA: TGCGCCAGCAGCCCCCGGGACACTTCCTACGAGCAGTACTTC.

The genes are TRBV5-4 and TRBJ1-2; no definite D call. CDR3 size: 14 residues. V lost 0 bases to trimming and J lost 4 bases, with 10 bases between them. Per the germline V gene, CDR1 is SGHNT and CDR2 is YYREEE (reference sequence). The CDR3 DNA reads as TGTGCCAGCAGCTTGGGGGAGGGAACCTATGGCTACACCTTC. As protein: CASSLGEGTYGYTF.

The chain joins TRBV12-3 or TRBV12-4 to TRBJ1-3; 9 bases are shared with TRBD1. This CDR3 region has 10 residues. V was pared by 7 bases and J by 14 bases, with 3 bases of the junction left unmatched. The CDR3 is CASTGQGLYF. CDR3 sequence (DNA): TGTGCCAGCACCGGACAGGGGTTATATTTT.

This chain connects TRBV28 to TRBJ1-4; 8 bases line up with TRBD1. Germline values: CDR1 MDHEN, CDR2 SYDVKM. With 2 bases clipped from V and 7 bases from J, the junction kept 6 bases outside the gene matches. The CDR3 is 15 amino acids. CDR3 sequence reads: CASSLGQGAFEKLFF. CDR3 nucleotides: TGTGCCAGCAGTTTAGGGCAGGGGGCGTTTGAAAAACTGTTTTTT.

J is TRBJ2-7 and V is TRBV5-1; 14 nucleotides agree with TRBD2. Germline V gives CDR1 SGHRS, CDR2 YFSETQ. The CDR3 contains 18 residues. The V gene end was trimmed by 0 bases and the J gene end by 2 bases; junction bases not matched to a gene: 7. CDR3 loop: CASSLGRTSGRSPYEQYF. The CDR3 bases are TGCGCCAGCAGCTTGGGAAGGACTAGCGGGAGGTCCCCCTACGAGCAGTACTTC.

V usage is TRBV11-2 and J usage is TRBJ1-2, with 7 bases matching TRBD1. V trimming: 5 bases; J trimming: 4 bases; junction bases outside the gene matches: 7. The CDR3 totals 14 residues. Germline CDR1 reads SGHAT; CDR2 reads FQNNGV. CDR3 nucleotides: TGTGCCAGCAGCCCGGGACAGCCGCCCTATGGCTACACCTTC. It translates to CASSPGQPPYGYTF.